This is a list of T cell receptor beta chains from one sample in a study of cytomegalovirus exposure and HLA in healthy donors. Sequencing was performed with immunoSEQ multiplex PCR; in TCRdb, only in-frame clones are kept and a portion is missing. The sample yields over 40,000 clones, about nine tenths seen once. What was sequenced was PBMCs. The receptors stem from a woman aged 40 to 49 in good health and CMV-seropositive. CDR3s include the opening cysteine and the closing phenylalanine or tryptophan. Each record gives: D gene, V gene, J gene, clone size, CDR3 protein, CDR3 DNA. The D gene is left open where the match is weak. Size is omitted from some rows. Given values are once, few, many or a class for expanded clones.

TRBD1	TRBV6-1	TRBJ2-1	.	CASIRGGTGRNEQFF	TGTGCCAGCATCCGAGGGGGGACAGGACGCAATGAGCAGTTCTTC
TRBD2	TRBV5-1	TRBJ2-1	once	CASSDTSGSDNEQFF	TGCGCCAGCAGCGATACTAGCGGGAGTGACAATGAGCAGTTCTTC
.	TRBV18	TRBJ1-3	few	CASSTYRESGNTIYF	TGTGCCAGCTCAACCTACAGGGAGTCGGGAAACACCATATATTTT
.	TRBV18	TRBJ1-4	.	CASSPNPGHRNEKLFF	TGTGCCAGCTCACCAAATCCAGGCCATCGGAATGAAAAACTGTTTTTT
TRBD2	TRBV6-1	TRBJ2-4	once	CASSEGIAGVLNIQYF	TGTGCCAGCAGTGAAGGTATAGCGGGGGTGCTAAACATTCAGTACTTC
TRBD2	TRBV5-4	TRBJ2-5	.	CASSQAGTRMVETQYF	TGTGCCAGCAGCCAAGCCGGGACTAGGATGGTAGAGACCCAGTACTTC
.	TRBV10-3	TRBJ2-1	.	CAILGDNNEQFF	TGTGCCATCTTAGGAGATAACAATGAGCAGTTCTTC
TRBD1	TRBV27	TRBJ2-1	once	CASSWRTGGFNEQFF	TGTGCCAGCAGTTGGAGGACAGGGGGCTTTAATGAGCAGTTCTTC
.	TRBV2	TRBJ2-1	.	CASKGQSNEQFF	TGTGCCAGCAAGGGACAATCCAATGAGCAGTTCTTC
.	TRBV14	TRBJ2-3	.	CASSQAAGQITDTQYF	TGTGCCAGCAGCCAGGCGGCGGGACAGATCACAGATACGCAGTATTTT
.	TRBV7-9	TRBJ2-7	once	CASSLPQVAYEQYF	TGTGCCAGCAGCTTGCCTCAGGTCGCCTACGAGCAGTACTTC
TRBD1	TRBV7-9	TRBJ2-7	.	CASSIRDRDRDEQYF	TGTGCCAGCAGCATACGGGACAGGGATAGGGACGAGCAGTACTTC
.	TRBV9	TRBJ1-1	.	CASSVGGGGNTEAFF	TGTGCCAGCAGCGTGGGGGGGGGTGGGAACACTGAAGCTTTCTTT
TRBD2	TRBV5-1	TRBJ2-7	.	CASSSSGGVYEQYF	TGCGCCAGCAGCAGTAGCGGGGGGGTCTACGAGCAGTACTTC
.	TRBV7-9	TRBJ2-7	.	CSSSPREPSRRGEQYF	TGTTCCAGCAGCCCCCGTGAACCAAGTAGACGGGGGGAGCAGTACTTC
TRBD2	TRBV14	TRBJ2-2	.	CASSQRHLGLAGVGELFF	TGTGCCAGCAGCCAACGCCACCTGGGACTAGCGGGGGTCGGGGAGCTGTTTTTT
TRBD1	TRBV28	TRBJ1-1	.	CASSSSSTGAWRTEAFF	TGTGCCAGCAGTTCCTCCTCCACAGGGGCCTGGAGGACTGAAGCTTTCTTT
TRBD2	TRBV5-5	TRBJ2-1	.	CASSPSGGEQFF	TGTGCCAGCAGCCCTAGCGGGGGTGAGCAGTTCTTC
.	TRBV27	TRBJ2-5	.	CASSLSHHAGETQYF	TGTGCCAGCAGTTTAAGTCACCACGCCGGGGAGACCCAGTACTTC
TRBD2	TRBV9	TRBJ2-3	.	CASNLGGVLRDTQYF	TGTGCCAGCAACCTTGGGGGGGTTTTAAGAGATACGCAGTATTTT
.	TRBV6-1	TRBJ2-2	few	CASSNREGSHRGAVF	TGTGCCAGCAGCAACAGGGAAGGTTCACACCGGGGAGCTGTTTTT
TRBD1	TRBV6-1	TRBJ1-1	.	CASSPGGSTEAFF	TGTGCCAGCAGCCCAGGGGGAAGCACTGAAGCTTTCTTT
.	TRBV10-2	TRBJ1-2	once	CASSEGGEGLFGGYTF	TGCGCCAGCAGTGAGGGCGGGGAGGGGCTGTTTGGTGGCTACACCTTC
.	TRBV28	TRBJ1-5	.	CASSLVAGPQHF	TGTGCCAGCAGTTTAGTTGCCGGGCCCCAGCATTTT
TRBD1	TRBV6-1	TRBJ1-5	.	CASCFDRGNQPQHF	TGTGCCAGCTGCTTCGACAGGGGCAATCAGCCCCAGCATTTT
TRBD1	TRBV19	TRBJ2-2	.	CASSIQGASGTGELFF	TGTGCCAGTAGTATACAGGGGGCGTCAGGCACCGGGGAGCTGTTTTTT
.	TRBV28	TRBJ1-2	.	CASSTGTSASNYGYTF	TGTGCCAGCAGCACCGGGACATCAGCCTCAAACTATGGCTACACCTTC
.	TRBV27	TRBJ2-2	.	CASSKGVNTGELFF	TGTGCCAGCAGCAAAGGGGTGAACACCGGGGAGCTGTTTTTT
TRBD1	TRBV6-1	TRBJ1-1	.	CASSVENSGGTEAFF	TGTGCCAGCAGTGTCGAGAATTCAGGGGGAACTGAAGCTTTCTTT
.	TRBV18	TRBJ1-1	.	CASSPSTEAFF	TGTGCCAGCTCACCCAGCACTGAAGCTTTCTTT
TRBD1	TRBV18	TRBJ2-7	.	CASSGQGRGSMAYEQYF	TGTGCCAGCTCAGGGCAGGGCAGGGGGTCCATGGCCTACGAGCAGTACTTC
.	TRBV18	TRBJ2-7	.	CASSLGLTPYEQYF	TGTGCCAGCTCACTAGGACTGACCCCCTACGAGCAGTACTTC
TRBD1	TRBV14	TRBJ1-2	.	CASSHRDRVCGYTF	TGTGCCAGCAGCCACCGTGACAGGGTCTGTGGCTACACCTTC
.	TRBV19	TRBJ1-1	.	CASRPGLHTEAFF	TGTGCCAGTAGGCCGGGTCTACACACTGAAGCTTTCTTT
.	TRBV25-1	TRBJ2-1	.	CASRAPGGHEQFF	TGTGCCAGCAGGGCTCCAGGGGGGCATGAGCAGTTCTTC
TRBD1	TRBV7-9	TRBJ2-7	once	CASSWGTGGNYEQYF	TGTGCCAGCAGCTGGGGGACAGGGGGGAACTACGAGCAGTACTTC
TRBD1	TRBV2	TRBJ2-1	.	CASTIDRGSYNEQFF	TGTGCCAGCACAATCGACAGGGGTTCCTACAATGAGCAGTTCTTC
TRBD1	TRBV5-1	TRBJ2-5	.	CASSPGQGQETQYF	TGCGCCAGCAGCCCAGGACAGGGGCAAGAGACCCAGTACTTC
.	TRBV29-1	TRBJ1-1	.	CSVVIQVNTEAFF	TGCAGCGTAGTAATCCAGGTGAACACTGAAGCTTTCTTT
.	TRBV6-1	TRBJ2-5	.	CASTPAKETQYF	TGTGCCAGCACTCCCGCGAAGGAGACCCAGTACTTC
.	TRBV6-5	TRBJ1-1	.	CASSYGGQNTEAFF	TGTGCCAGCTCATACGGTGGACAGAACACTGAAGCTTTCTTT
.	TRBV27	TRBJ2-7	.	CASSLREGYEQYF	TGTGCCAGCAGTTTACGGGAAGGCTACGAGCAGTACTTC
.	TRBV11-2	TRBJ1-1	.	CASSLERTGTLHNTEAFF	TGTGCCAGCAGCTTAGAGCGCACCGGGACACTCCACAACACTGAAGCTTTCTTT
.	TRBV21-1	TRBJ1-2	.	CASSKGEGFGYTF	TGTGCCAGCAGCAAAGGCGAGGGCTTCGGCTACACCTTC
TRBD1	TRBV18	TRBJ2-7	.	CASSPRGDSYEQYF	TGTGCCAGCTCACCACGTGGGGACAGCTACGAGCAGTACTTC
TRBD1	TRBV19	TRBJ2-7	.	CASSYSGGEQYF	TGTGCCAGTAGTTACTCAGGGGGCGAGCAGTACTTC
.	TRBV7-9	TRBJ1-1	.	CASSYTGASEAFF	TGTGCCAGCAGTTACACAGGAGCCTCTGAAGCTTTCTTT
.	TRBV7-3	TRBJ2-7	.	CASSLGREQYF	TGTGCCAGCAGCTTAGGGCGTGAGCAGTACTTC
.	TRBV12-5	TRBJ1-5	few	CASGFASLPLARGGSQPQHF	TGTGCTAGTGGTTTTGCCTCCCTACCCTTAGCGAGGGGGGGAAGCCAGCCCCAGCATTTT
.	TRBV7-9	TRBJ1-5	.	CAGQAGGEPQHF	TGTGCGGGGCAGGCTGGCGGGGAGCCCCAGCATTTT
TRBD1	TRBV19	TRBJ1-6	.	CASSSAGQGSPLHF	TGTGCCAGTAGTTCCGCCGGACAGGGCTCACCCCTCCACTTT
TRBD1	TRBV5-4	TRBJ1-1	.	CASSFDITGGTEAFF	TGTGCCAGCAGCTTCGATATAACAGGGGGCACTGAAGCTTTCTTT
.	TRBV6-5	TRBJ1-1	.	CASSYGPKAFF	TGTGCCAGCAGTTACGGCCCCAAAGCTTTCTTT
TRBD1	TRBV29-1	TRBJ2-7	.	CSVERRTGPSYEQYF	TGCAGCGTTGAGAGACGGACAGGGCCCTCCTACGAGCAGTACTTC